A single sample is the source of the 16 T cell receptor beta chains below, sequenced in a study of blood T cell repertoires in COVID-19. Assay: immunoSEQ multiplex PCR; the TCRdb copy retains only in-frame clones and omits some. The top ten clones hold about 0.57% of a sample with approximately 440,000 clones, less than 95% of them seen once. Sequencing used PBMCs or T cells enriched from blood (not recorded which). The receptors here all came from a young man who had recovered from COVID-19.

V and J are TRBV24-1 and TRBJ1-5; D ambiguous. Trimming shortened V by 5 bases and J by 4 bases, and 5 bases separated the two germline ends. From germline, CDR1 is KGHDR and CDR2 SFDVKD. The CDR3 totals 12 residues. CDR3 DNA sequence: TGTGCCACCAGTGGAGAGAATCAGCCCCAGCATTTT. Amino acid sequence: CATSGENQPQHF.

The rearrangement uses TRBV6-5 and TRBJ1-2, with TRBD1 matching over 10 bases. Per the germline V gene, CDR1 is MNHEY and CDR2 is SVGAGI. The J segment lost 2 bases and the V segment lost 4 bases, leaving 1 base of the junction unmatched. CDR3 length: 14 residues. CDR3 nucleotides: TGTGCCAGCAGTTGGGGACAGGGGAACTATGGCTACACCTTC. This sequence encodes CASSWGQGNYGYTF.

This chain uses TRBV3-1 (or the pseudogene TRBV3-2) with TRBJ2-5, with a possible D match to TRBD2 (5 bases). The CDR3 has 13 amino acids. CDR1 is LGHDT and CDR2 is YNNKEL in the germline V gene (reference sequence). V lost 1 base to trimming and J lost 10 bases, with 13 bases between them. CDR3 DNA: TGTGCCAGCAGCCAAGTTAGCGCTAGAGACCAGTACTTC. This gives the protein CASSQVSARDQYF.

The rearrangement joins TRBV5-1 to TRBJ1-2; no clear D gene. CDR1 is SGHRS, CDR2 YFSETQ, per germline. Trimming stripped 0 bases from V and 4 bases from J, with 4 bases between. The CDR3 runs to 12 residues. CDR3 DNA: TGCGCCAGCAGCTTGGACACCTATGGCTACACCTTC. Translated: CASSLDTYGYTF.

This clone was recorded only once. The J gene is TRBJ1-2, the V gene TRBV5-8; TRBD1 is a possible D gene (5 bases). CDR1 is SGHTS and CDR2 is YDEGEE in the germline V gene. The V end was cut by 7 bases, the J end by 4 bases, with 11 bases between. The CDR3 is made up of 12 amino acids. The CDR3 region is CASLGGVYGYTF. The CDR3 DNA reads TGTGCCAGCTTGGGGGGGGTCTATGGCTACACCTTC.

This chain joins TRBV5-1 and TRBJ2-1; TRBD2 is a possible D gene (6 bases). Germline CDR1 SGHRS, CDR2 YFSETQ. The CDR3 is made up of 17 amino acids. The V end lost 1 base, the J end lost 7 bases, and 21 bases lay between the germline ends. This CDR3 reads CASSLRGRDSSQNEQFF. CDR3 coding DNA: TGCGCCAGCAGCTTGAGGGGTCGGGACTCGTCTCAGAATGAGCAGTTCTTC.

CDR3 DNA: TGTGCCAGCAGCTCGGACAGAGGGCAGCCCCAGCATTTT. Amino acid sequence: CASSSDRGQPQHF. The V and J genes are TRBV11-2 and TRBJ1-5; possible D gene TRBD1, 6 bases. Trimming stripped 4 bases from V and 7 bases from J, with 11 bases between. The CDR3 is 13 residues long. The V gene's germline CDR1 is SGHAT and CDR2 FQNNGV.

The genes are TRBV25-1 and TRBJ1-2, with 8 bases that match TRBD1. The CDR3 spans 17 residues. The J segment lost 7 bases and the V segment lost 4 bases, leaving 17 bases of the junction unmatched. Germline V gene lookup returns CDR1 MGHDK and CDR2 SYGVNS. The CDR3 is CASSGPGQVGRLRGYTF. Written as DNA, the CDR3 is TGTGCCAGCAGTGGACCGGGACAGGTGGGGCGTTTGCGTGGCTACACCTTC.

A single count supports this clone. The rearrangement links TRBV3-1 (or the pseudogene TRBV3-2) to TRBJ2-2; possibly TRBD2 for D (5 bases). The ends were cut back, 4 bases at V and 6 bases at J, with 6 bases in the middle. The CDR3 is 12 residues long. Germline CDR1 is LGHDT and CDR2 is YNNKEL (reference sequence). The CDR3 spells CASSRGAGELFF. In DNA, the CDR3 is TGTGCCAGCAGCCGGGGAGCCGGGGAGCTGTTTTTT.

The genes are TRBV30 and TRBJ1-2; 8 nucleotides line up with TRBD1. Germline assignment: CDR1 GTSNPN and CDR2 SVGIG (reference sequence). The CDR3 is 13 residues long. V lost 2 bases, J lost 8 bases, and 7 bases stayed unmatched. The chain's CDR3 is CAWSPDRGGGYTF. The CDR3, as DNA: TGTGCCTGGAGTCCTGACAGGGGTGGAGGCTACACCTTC.

V and J are TRBV28 and TRBJ2-1; D possibly corresponds to TRBD2 (6 bases). Per germline, CDR1 MDHEN and CDR2 SYDVKM. Deletions cut 6 bases from V and 4 bases from J, with 10 bases between. This CDR3 contains 13 residues. The CDR3 loop reads CASRGGTYNEQFF. CDR3 DNA sequence: TGTGCCAGCAGGGGAGGAACATACAATGAGCAGTTCTTC.

This chain links TRBV7-2 with TRBJ2-3; 10 nucleotides match TRBD1. The germline gives CDR1 SGHTA, CDR2 FQGNSA. J lost 4 bases, V lost 5 bases, and 6 bases had no gene match. The CDR3 contains 15 residues. CDR3 sequence reads: CASSKDRGNADTQYF. CDR3 in DNA: TGTGCCAGCAGCAAGGACAGGGGGAACGCAGATACGCAGTATTTT.

The chain is built from TRBV3-1 (or the pseudogene TRBV3-2) and TRBJ2-7; D may be TRBD1 (6 bases). The CDR3 consists of 13 residues. Trimming left V 1 base short and J 5 bases short, with 9 bases between. The V gene's germline CDR1 is LGHDT and CDR2 YNNKEL (reference sequence). The CDR3 here is CASSQAGVHEQYF. The CDR3 nucleotides read TGTGCCAGCAGCCAAGCAGGGGTCCACGAGCAGTACTTC.

The CDR3 is CASSFWAGKGGEQLFF. The CDR3 DNA reads TGTGCCAGCAGTTTTTGGGCGGGGAAAGGGGGCGAGCAACTGTTTTTT. This sequence joins TRBV28 and TRBJ1-4; TRBD1 matches 7 bases. The CDR3 has 16 amino acids. Germline loops: CDR1 MDHEN, CDR2 SYDVKM. The junction had 16 bases not matched to a gene; V was cut back by 3 bases and J by 12 bases. Combining the CDR3 with reference TRBV28 and TRBJ1-4 gives the whole variable domain DVKVTQSSRYLVKRTGEKVFLECVQDMDHENMFWYRQDPGLGLRLIYFSYDVKMKEKGDIPEGYSVSREKKERFSLILESASTNQTSMYLCASSFWAGKGGEQLFFGSGTQLSVL.

This rearrangement joins TRBV11-3 to TRBJ1-1; D is uncertain. The V gene lost 1 base and the J gene lost 3 bases, with 9 bases spanning the gap. CDR1 is SGHNT and CDR2 is YENEEA in the germline V gene. CDR3 length: 14 residues. This CDR3 reads CASSLARRDTEAFF. Here the CDR3 DNA reads TGTGCCAGCAGCTTAGCCCGGCGGGACACTGAAGCTTTCTTT.

V is TRBV19 and J is TRBJ2-1, with TRBD1 identical over 7 bases. The junction had 10 bases not matched to a gene; V was cut back by 3 bases and J by 8 bases. The CDR3 runs 15 residues. Germline lookup yields CDR1 LNHDA and CDR2 SQIVND (reference sequence). CDR3 sequence reads: CASSITPTGWDEQFF. The CDR3 nucleotides read TGTGCCAGTAGTATTACCCCGACAGGGTGGGATGAGCAGTTCTTC. Using reference TRBV19 and TRBJ2-1 for the parts outside the CDR3, the full variable domain is DGGITQSPKYLFRKEGQNVTLSCEQNLNHDAMYWYRQDPGQGLRLIYYSQIVNDFQKGDIAEGYSVSREKKESFPLTVTSAQKNPTAFYLCASSITPTGWDEQFFGPGTRLTVL.